This paragraph covers one TCR beta chain sequence. These data come from a study of blood T cell repertoires in COVID-19. Across the study: Spain, Italy and the United States supplied samples that represented acute and convalescent COVID-19.

Seattle enrolled patients during active infection and tracked them longitudinally. The trim removed 0 bases at V and 5 bases at J, leaving 3 bases unmatched. The CDR3 covers 15 residues. Germline assignment: CDR1 SGDLS and CDR2 YYNGEE. Libraries were prepared by immunoSEQ multiplex PCR; TCRdb keeps only in-frame clonotypes and omits some of them. The repertoire holds 200,000 to 250,000 clones, more than 80% seen once, with about 7.8% in the top ten. This clonotype was obtained from a woman older than 75 with COVID-19, enrolled during active disease. The source material was peripheral blood. The rearrangement uses TRBV9 and TRBJ2-1; 9 bases map to TRBD2. The CDR3 protein is CASSVGLAGNNEQFF. The DNA of the CDR3 is TGTGCCAGCAGCGTAGGCCTAGCGGGGAACAATGAGCAGTTCTTC. Combining the CDR3 with reference TRBV9 and TRBJ2-1 gives the whole variable domain DSGVTQTPKHLITATGQRVTLRCSPRSGDLSVYWYQQSLDQGLQFLIQYYNGEERAKGNILERFSAQQFPDLHSELNLSSLELGDSALYFCASSVGLAGNNEQFFGPGTRLTVL.